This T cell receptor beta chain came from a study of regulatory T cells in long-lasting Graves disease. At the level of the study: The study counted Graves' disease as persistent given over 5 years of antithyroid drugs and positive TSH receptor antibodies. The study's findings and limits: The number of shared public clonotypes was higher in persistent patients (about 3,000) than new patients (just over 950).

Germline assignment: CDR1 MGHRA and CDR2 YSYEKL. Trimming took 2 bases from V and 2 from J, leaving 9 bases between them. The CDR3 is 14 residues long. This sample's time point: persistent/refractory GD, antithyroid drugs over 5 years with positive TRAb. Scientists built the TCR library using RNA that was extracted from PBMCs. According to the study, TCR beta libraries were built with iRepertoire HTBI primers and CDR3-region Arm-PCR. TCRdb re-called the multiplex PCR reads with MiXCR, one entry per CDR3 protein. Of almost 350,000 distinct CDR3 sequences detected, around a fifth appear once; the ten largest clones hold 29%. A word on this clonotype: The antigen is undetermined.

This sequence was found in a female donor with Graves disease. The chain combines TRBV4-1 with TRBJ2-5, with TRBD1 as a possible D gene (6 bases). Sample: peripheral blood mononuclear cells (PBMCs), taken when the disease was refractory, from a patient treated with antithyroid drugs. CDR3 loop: CASSQWQGQETQYF. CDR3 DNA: TGCGCCAGCAGCCAATGGCAGGGGCAAGAGACCCAGTACTTC.